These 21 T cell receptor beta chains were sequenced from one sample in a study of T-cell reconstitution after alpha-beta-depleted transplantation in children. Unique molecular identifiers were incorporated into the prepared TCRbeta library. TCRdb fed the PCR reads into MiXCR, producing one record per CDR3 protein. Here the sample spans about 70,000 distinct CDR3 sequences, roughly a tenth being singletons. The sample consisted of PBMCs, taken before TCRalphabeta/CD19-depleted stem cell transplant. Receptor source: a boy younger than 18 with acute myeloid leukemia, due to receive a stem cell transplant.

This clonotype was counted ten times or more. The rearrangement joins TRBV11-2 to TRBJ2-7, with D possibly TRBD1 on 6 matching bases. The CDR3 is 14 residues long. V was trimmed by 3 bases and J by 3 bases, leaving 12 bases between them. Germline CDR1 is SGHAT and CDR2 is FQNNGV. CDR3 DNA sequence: TGTGCCAGCAGCTTCTCACAGGGCCTCTACGAGCAGTACTTC. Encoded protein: CASSFSQGLYEQYF.

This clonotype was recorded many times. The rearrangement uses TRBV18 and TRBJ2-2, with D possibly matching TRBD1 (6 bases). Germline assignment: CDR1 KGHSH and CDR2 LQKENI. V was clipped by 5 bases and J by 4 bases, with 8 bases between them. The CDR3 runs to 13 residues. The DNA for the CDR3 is TGTGCCAGCTCAACAGGGCTCACCGGGGAGCTGTTTTTT. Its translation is CASSTGLTGELFF. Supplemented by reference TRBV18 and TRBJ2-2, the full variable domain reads NAGVMQNPRHLVRRRGQEARLRCSPMKGHSHVYWYRQLPEEGLKFMVYLQKENIIDESGMPKERFSAEFPKEGPSILRIQQVVRGDSAAYFCASSTGLTGELFFGEGSRLTVL.

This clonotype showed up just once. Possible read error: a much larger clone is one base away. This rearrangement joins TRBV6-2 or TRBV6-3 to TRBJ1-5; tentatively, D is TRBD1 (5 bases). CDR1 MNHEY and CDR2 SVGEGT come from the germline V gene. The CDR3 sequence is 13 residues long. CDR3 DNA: TGTGCCACCACAAGTGGGGCCTGGCAGCCCCTGCATTTT. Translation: CATTSGAWQPLHF.

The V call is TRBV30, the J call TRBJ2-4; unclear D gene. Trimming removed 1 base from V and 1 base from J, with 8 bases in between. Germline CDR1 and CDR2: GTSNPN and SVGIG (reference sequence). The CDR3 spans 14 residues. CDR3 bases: TGTGCCTGGAGTGAAAGTGGGGCCAAAAACATTCAGTACTTC. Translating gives CAWSESGAKNIQYF.

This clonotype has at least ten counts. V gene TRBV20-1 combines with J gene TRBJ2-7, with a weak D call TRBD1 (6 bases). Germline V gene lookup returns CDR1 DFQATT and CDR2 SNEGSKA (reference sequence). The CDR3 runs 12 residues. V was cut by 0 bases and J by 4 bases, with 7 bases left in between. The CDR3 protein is CSARDQGYEQYF. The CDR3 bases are TGCAGTGCTAGAGATCAGGGGTACGAGCAGTACTTC.

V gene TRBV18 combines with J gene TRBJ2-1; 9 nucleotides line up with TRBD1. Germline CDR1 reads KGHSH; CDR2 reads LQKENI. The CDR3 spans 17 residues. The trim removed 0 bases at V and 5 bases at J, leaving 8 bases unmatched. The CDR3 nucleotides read TGTGCCAGCTCACCACCGATCAGGGACAGGGTCAACAATGAGCAGTTCTTC. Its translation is CASSPPIRDRVNNEQFF.

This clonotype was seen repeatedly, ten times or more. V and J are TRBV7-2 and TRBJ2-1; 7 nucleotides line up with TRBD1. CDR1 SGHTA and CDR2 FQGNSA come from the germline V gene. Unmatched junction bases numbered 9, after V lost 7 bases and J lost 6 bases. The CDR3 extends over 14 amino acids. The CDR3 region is CASTIRNRGNEQFF. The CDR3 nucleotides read TGTGCCAGCACGATACGCAACAGGGGCAATGAGCAGTTCTTC.

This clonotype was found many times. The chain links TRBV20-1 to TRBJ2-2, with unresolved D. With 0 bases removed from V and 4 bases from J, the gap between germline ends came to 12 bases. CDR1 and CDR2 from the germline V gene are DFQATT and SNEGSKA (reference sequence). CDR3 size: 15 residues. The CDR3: CSARDGIATTGELFF. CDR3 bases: TGCAGTGCTAGAGATGGTATAGCAACCACCGGGGAGCTGTTTTTT.

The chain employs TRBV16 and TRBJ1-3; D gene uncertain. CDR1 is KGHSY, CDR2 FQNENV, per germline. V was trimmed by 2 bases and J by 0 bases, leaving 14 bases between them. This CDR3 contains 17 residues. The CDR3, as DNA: TGTGCCAGCAGCCAAAACCCGGAGATACCCTCTGGAAACACCATATATTTT. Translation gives CASSQNPEIPSGNTIYF.

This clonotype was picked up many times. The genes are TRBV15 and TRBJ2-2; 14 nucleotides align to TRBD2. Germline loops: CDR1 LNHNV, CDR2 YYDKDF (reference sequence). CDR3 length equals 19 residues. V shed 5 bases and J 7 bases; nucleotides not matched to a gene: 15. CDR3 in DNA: TGTGCCACCAGCCGTCCCCGGGGGACTAGCGGGAGAATGGTCGGGGAGCTGTTTTTT. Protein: CATSRPRGTSGRMVGELFF.

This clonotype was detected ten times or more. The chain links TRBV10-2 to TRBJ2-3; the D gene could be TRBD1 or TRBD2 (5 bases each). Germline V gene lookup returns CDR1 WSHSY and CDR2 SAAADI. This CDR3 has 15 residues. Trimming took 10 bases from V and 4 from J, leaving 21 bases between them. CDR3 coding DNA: TGCGCCATCATCACCTCAGGGAGTTACGCAGATACGCAGTATTTT. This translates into CAIITSGSYADTQYF.

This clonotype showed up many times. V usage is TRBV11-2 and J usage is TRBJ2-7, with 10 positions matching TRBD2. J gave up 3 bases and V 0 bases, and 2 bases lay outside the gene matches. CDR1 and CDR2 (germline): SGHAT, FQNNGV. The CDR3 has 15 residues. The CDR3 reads CASSLELAGNYEQYV. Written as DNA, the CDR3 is TGTGCCAGCAGCTTAGAACTAGCGGGGAACTACGAGCAGTACGTC.

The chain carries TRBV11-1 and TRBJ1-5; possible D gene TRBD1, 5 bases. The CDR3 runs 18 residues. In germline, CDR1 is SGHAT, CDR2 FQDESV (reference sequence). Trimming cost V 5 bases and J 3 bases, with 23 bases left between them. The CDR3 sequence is CASSPGVGAQRLNQPQHF. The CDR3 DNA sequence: TGTGCCAGCAGCCCGGGGGTGGGCGCGCAAAGACTCAATCAGCCCCAGCATTTT.

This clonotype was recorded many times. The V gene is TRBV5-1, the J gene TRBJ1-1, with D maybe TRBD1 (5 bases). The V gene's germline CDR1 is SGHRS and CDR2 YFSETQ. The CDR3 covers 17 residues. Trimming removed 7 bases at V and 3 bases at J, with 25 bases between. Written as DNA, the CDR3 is TGCGCCAGCCTACGTAAGGGGCAGGGATTCCCGTACACTGAAGCTTTCTTT. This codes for CASLRKGQGFPYTEAFF. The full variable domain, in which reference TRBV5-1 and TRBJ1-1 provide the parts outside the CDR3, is KAGVTQTPRYLIKTRGQQVTLSCSPISGHRSVSWYQQTPGQGLQFLFEYFSETQRNKGNFPGRFSGRQFSNSRSEMNVSTLELGDSALYLCASLRKGQGFPYTEAFFGQGTRLTVV.

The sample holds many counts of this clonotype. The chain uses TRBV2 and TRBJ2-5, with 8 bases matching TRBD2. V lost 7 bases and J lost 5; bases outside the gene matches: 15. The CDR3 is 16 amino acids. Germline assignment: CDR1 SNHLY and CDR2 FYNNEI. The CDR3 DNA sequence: TGTGCCAGCACTTCCAGCGGGGGTTTACGGGGGGAGACCCAGTACTTC. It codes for CASTSSGGLRGETQYF. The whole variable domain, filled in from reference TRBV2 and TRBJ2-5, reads EPEVTQTPSHQVTQMGQEVILRCVPISNHLYFYWYRQILGQKVEFLVSFYNNEISEKSEIFDDQFSVERPDGSNFTLKIRSTKLEDSAMYFCASTSSGGLRGETQYFGPGTRLLVL.

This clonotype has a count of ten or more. DNA for the CDR3: TGTGCCAGCAGCCGAAGCGGGGGGATCACCGGGGAGCTGTTTTTT. Its protein is CASSRSGGITGELFF. J is TRBJ2-2 and V is TRBV3-1; TRBD2 aligns across 9 bases. The V segment lost 4 bases and the J segment 4 bases; nucleotides outside the gene matches: 4. The CDR3 loop spans 15 amino acids. Per germline, CDR1 LGHDT and CDR2 YNNKEL (reference sequence).

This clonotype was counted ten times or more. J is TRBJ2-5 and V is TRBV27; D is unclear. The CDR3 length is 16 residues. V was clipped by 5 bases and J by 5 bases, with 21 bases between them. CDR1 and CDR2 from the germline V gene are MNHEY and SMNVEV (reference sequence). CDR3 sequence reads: CASSPTGSLGFETQYF. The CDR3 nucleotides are TGTGCCAGCAGTCCGACTGGATCCCTGGGGTTCGAGACCCAGTACTTC.

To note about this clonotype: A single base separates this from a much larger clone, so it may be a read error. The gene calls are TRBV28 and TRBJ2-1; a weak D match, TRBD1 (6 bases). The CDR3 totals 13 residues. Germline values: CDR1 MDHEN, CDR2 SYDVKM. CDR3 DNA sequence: TGTGCCAGCAGGCCACAGGGCCTGGCTGAGCAGTTATTC. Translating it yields CASRPQGLAEQLF. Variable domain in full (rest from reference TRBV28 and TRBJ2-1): DVKVTQSSRYLVKRTGEKVFLECVQDMDHENMFWYRQDPGLGLRLIYFSYDVKMKEKGDIPEGYSVSREKKERFSLILESASTNQTSMYLCASRPQGLAEQLFGPGTRLTVL.

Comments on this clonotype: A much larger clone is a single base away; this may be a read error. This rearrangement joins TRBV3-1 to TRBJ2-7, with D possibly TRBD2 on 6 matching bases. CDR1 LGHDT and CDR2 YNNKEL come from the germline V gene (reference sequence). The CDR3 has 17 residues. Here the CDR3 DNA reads TGTACCAGCAGCTACGCTAGCCGGGGACTGTTTCGAGCCGAGCAGTACTTC. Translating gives CTSSYASRGLFRAEQYF.

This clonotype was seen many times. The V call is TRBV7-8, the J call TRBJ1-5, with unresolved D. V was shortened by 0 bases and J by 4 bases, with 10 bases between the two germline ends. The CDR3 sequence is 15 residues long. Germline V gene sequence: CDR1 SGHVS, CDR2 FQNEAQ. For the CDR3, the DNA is TGTGCCAGCAGCTTAGCACCGGACGGGAATCAGCCCCAGCATTTT. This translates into CASSLAPDGNQPQHF.

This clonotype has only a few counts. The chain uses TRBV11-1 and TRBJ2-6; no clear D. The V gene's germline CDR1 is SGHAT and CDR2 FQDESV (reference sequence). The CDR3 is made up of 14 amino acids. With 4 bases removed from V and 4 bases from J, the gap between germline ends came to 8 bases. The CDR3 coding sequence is TGTGCCAGCAGCTACGAAGGAGGGGCCAACGTCCTGACTTTC. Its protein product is CASSYEGGANVLTF.